These 19 T cell receptor beta chains originate from one sample sequenced in a study of monozygotic twins with inflammatory bowel disease. TCRdb reprocessed the 5' RACE reads, with one entry per CDR3 protein and no DNA. The sample's table shows approximately 120,000 distinct CDR3 sequences. Material for sequencing was blood. The receptor source for this set is a human donor with ulcerative colitis or Crohn's disease, or a healthy co-twin of an affected twin (not recorded which).

The chain has TRBV7-3 and TRBJ2-1; the TCRdb call, TRBD1, lacks DNA for checking. This CDR3 is built from 16 residues. Germline loops: CDR1 SGHTA, CDR2 FQGTGA. Here the CDR3 reads CASSLSPSESMGEQFF.

This CDR3 is CASSYEPGGSGNTIYF. V and J are TRBV6-2 or TRBV6-3 and TRBJ1-3; TCRdb's D call of TRBD1 is untestable without DNA. From germline, CDR1 is MNHEY and CDR2 SVGEGT. The CDR3 spans 16 residues.

J is TRBJ2-7 and V is TRBV5-1; TCRdb lists TRBD2, though no DNA is available to test this call. CDR3 size: 15 residues. Germline V gene lookup returns CDR1 SGHRS and CDR2 YFSETQ. The CDR3 sequence is CASSKVTSGSYEQYF.

The rearrangement joins TRBV4-2 to TRBJ1-1; TCRdb returns TRBD1, unconfirmable since there is no DNA. The germline V gene has CDR1 LGHNA and CDR2 YNFKEQ. The CDR3 is 15 residues long. CDR3 amino acids: CASSHSGTKNTEAFF.

J is TRBJ1-1 and V is TRBV4-2. The CDR3 sequence is 12 residues long. Germline loops: CDR1 LGHNA, CDR2 YNFKEQ. The chain's CDR3 is CASSQGGGVAFF.

J is TRBJ2-3 and V is TRBV20-1. The CDR3 runs 16 residues. CDR1 is DFQATT and CDR2 is SNEGSKA in the germline V gene (reference sequence). CDR3 protein: CSARSGRLSGADTQYF.

The chain joins TRBV12-3 or TRBV12-4 to TRBJ2-7; the TCRdb D gene call, TRBD1, has no DNA to confirm it. The CDR3 is 15 amino acids. This chain's CDR3 is CASSSPGTGEWEQYF.

The chain joins TRBV29-1 to TRBJ2-6; TCRdb's assignment of TRBD1 cannot be checked, as there is no DNA. The CDR3 is 15 residues long. Germline CDR1 is SQVTM and CDR2 is ANQGSEA. The CDR3 protein is CSALGGFAGANVLTF. Using reference TRBV29-1 and TRBJ2-6 for the parts outside the CDR3, the full variable domain is SAVISQKPSRDICQRGTSLTIQCQVDSQVTMMFWYRQQPGQSLTLIATANQGSEATYESGFVIDKFPISRPNLTFSTLTVSNMSPEDSSIYLCSALGGFAGANVLTFGAGSRLTVL.

The chain links TRBV3-1 to TRBJ2-5; TCRdb selects TRBD1, and the lack of DNA leaves this call unchecked. This CDR3 spans 15 amino acids. The germline CDR1 and CDR2 sequences are LGHDT and YNNKEL (reference sequence). This CDR3 reads CASSQYGPGEETQYF.

V is TRBV29-1 and J is TRBJ2-3; TCRdb gives TRBD2 as the D gene, but with no DNA this cannot be confirmed. Per germline, CDR1 SQVTM and CDR2 ANQGSEA. This CDR3 is built from 13 residues. The chain's CDR3 is CSVASTMTDTQYF.

V is TRBV5-6 and J is TRBJ2-7; TCRdb names TRBD1, which stays unverified in the absence of DNA. The CDR3 runs to 15 residues. CDR1 is SGHDT and CDR2 is YYEEEE in the germline V gene. CDR3 loop: CASSSSGQLTYEQYF.

The CDR3 loop reads CSARDRGTRTFF. The V and J genes are TRBV20-1 and TRBJ1-1; TCRdb's assignment of TRBD1 cannot be checked, as there is no DNA. Germline-derived CDR1 and CDR2 are DFQATT and SNEGSKA (reference sequence). The CDR3 consists of 12 residues.

V usage is TRBV20-1 and J usage is TRBJ1-5. Germline V gene data show CDR1 as DFQATT and CDR2 as SNEGSKA (reference sequence). This CDR3 region has 17 residues. The CDR3 loop reads CSARDLRSLPSDQPQHF.

This chain's CDR3 is CASSFRPGKETQYF. The V call is TRBV5-6, the J call TRBJ2-5; TCRdb indicates TRBD2, and absent DNA this call remains unverified. This CDR3 is built from 14 residues. CDR1 and CDR2 from the germline V gene are SGHDT and YYEEEE.

The chain uses TRBV4-1 and TRBJ1-1; TCRdb lists TRBD1, though no DNA is available to test this call. This CDR3 comprises 14 residues. Looked up from germline, CDR1 is MGHRA and CDR2 is YSYEKL. The CDR3 loop is CASSGRTMNTEAFF.

The chain is built from TRBV5-6 and TRBJ1-4; TCRdb's D call of TRBD1 is untestable without DNA. Germline-derived CDR1 and CDR2 are SGHDT and YYEEEE. The CDR3 is 14 residues long. CDR3 amino acids: CASRERTGEKKLFF.

CDR3 loop: CAWQGGADYGYTF. The rearrangement joins TRBV30 to TRBJ1-2; the TCRdb call, TRBD1, lacks DNA for checking. This CDR3 contains 13 residues. The germline CDR1 and CDR2 sequences are GTSNPN and SVGIG (reference sequence).

This chain links TRBV7-2 with TRBJ2-1; the TRBD1 assignment by TCRdb is unverifiable without DNA. The CDR3 extends over 17 amino acids. Germline V gives CDR1 SGHTA, CDR2 FQGNSA. This chain's CDR3 is CASSSSPMGQGTNEQFF.

V gene TRBV2 combines with J gene TRBJ2-3; TCRdb returns TRBD1, unconfirmable since there is no DNA. Germline V gives CDR1 SNHLY, CDR2 FYNNEI. This CDR3 has 16 residues. CDR3 in amino acids: CASSGSLSRITDTQYF.